These 22 T cell receptor beta chains were all obtained from the same sample, sequenced in a study of T cells in pancreatic ductal adenocarcinoma. TCRdb's copy holds only in-frame clones and misses some; the assay was immunoSEQ multiplex PCR. The sample carries over 90,000 clones, around 96% recorded once. No neoadjuvant therapy was given to the selected pancreatic ductal adenocarcinoma patients before their surgery. The sample was PBMCs. The receptors were sampled from a human donor with pancreatic ductal adenocarcinoma.

The chain carries TRBV6-5 and TRBJ1-1; weak D call: TRBD1 (5 bases). The germline gives CDR1 MNHEY, CDR2 SVGAGI. The length of the CDR3 is 13 residues. Trimming took off 5 bases at V and 4 bases at J, with 11 bases between the two ends. The CDR3 is CASSTDTITEAFF. CDR3 in DNA: TGTGCCAGCAGTACGGACACTATCACTGAAGCTTTCTTT.

Concerning this clone: It is likely a read error: a sequence one base away is far more abundant. The identical CDR3 is also encoded by other nucleotide sequences in the sample. The V gene is TRBV5-4, the J gene TRBJ2-7; 10 bases align to TRBD2. This CDR3 is 17 amino acids long. The V and J ends lost 4 bases and 5 bases, in that order; junction bases with no gene match: 15. The V gene's germline CDR1 is SGHNT and CDR2 YYREEE (reference sequence). CDR3 protein: CASSQEGASGSIDEQYF. As DNA, the CDR3 is TGTGCCAGCAGCCAAGAGGGAGCTAGCGGGAGTATCGACGAGCAGTACTTC.

This clone was seen once. The chain recombines TRBV18 with TRBJ2-2; no clear D. The germline CDR1 and CDR2 sequences are KGHSH and LQKENI. This CDR3 comprises 11 residues. V was trimmed by 6 bases and J by 6 bases, leaving 5 bases between them. The CDR3 DNA is TGTGCCAGCTCGGCGGCCGGGGAGCTGTTTTTT. Protein sequence: CASSAAGELFF.

This rearrangement joins TRBV5-8 to TRBJ2-7, with 8 bases lining up with TRBD2. V shed 0 bases, J shed 4 bases, and the junction held 3 bases outside the gene matches. CDR3 length equals 14 residues. From germline, CDR1 is SGHTS and CDR2 YDEGEE. The CDR3 region is CASSLGTSRYEQYF. Written as DNA, the CDR3 is TGTGCCAGCAGCTTGGGGACTAGCAGGTACGAGCAGTACTTC.

V usage is TRBV13 and J usage is TRBJ2-7, with TRBD2 identical over 14 bases. Germline assignment: CDR1 PRHDT and CDR2 FYEKMQ (reference sequence). The CDR3 runs to 16 residues. V lost 4 bases, J lost 5 bases, and 7 bases stayed unmatched. CDR3 residues: CASSSGLAGGSHEQYF. The CDR3, as DNA: TGTGCCAGCAGCTCCGGACTAGCGGGAGGTTCGCACGAGCAGTACTTC.

This clone was detected once. The chain uses TRBV29-1 and TRBJ2-3; 10 bases are a match to TRBD2. Unmatched junction bases numbered 22, after V lost 5 bases and J lost 5 bases. The CDR3 is 19 residues long. CDR1 is SQVTM, CDR2 ANQGSEA, per germline. In nucleotides, the CDR3 is TGCAGCGTTACCGCGGACAGAACAACTAGCGGGAAACAGGGAGATACGCAGTATTTT. Amino acids: CSVTADRTTSGKQGDTQYF.

The rearrangement joins TRBV21-1 to TRBJ2-7; TRBD1 reflects the table's D call only, with no check against the DNA. TRBV21-1 constitutes a pseudogene. CDR3 length: 16 amino acids. In DNA form, the CDR3 reads TGTGCCAGCAGCAAAAAAGGGACAGCGTCTGAATACGAGCAGTACTTC. It specifies CASSKKGTASEYEQYF.

The V call is TRBV4-3, the J call TRBJ2-3; 8 bases fit TRBD1. The germline gives CDR1 LGHNA, CDR2 YSLEER. There are 14 residues in the CDR3. The V and J ends lost 6 bases and 5 bases, in that order; junction bases with no gene match: 7. In nucleotides, the CDR3 is TGCGCCAGCAGGGACAGGGCTGGAGGAGATACGCAGTATTTT. Its translation: CASRDRAGGDTQYF.

The rearrangement uses TRBV5-1 and TRBJ1-1, with D perhaps matching TRBD1 (6 bases). The CDR3 loop spans 14 amino acids. CDR1 is SGHRS and CDR2 is YFSETQ in the germline V gene. With 1 base removed from V and 1 base from J, the gap between germline ends came to 8 bases. The CDR3 sequence: CASSLRDKNTEAFF. The CDR3, as DNA: TGCGCCAGCAGCTTGAGGGACAAGAACACTGAAGCTTTCTTT. The full variable domain, rest sourced from reference TRBV5-1 and TRBJ1-1, is KAGVTQTPRYLIKTRGQQVTLSCSPISGHRSVSWYQQTPGQGLQFLFEYFSETQRNKGNFPGRFSGRQFSNSRSEMNVSTLELGDSALYLCASSLRDKNTEAFFGQGTRLTVV.

The V and J genes are TRBV28 and TRBJ2-4; possible D gene TRBD2, 5 bases. Germline V gives CDR1 MDHEN, CDR2 SYDVKM. The CDR3 extends over 17 amino acids. The V end was cut by 5 bases, the J end by 0 bases, with 17 bases between. CDR3 amino acids: CASSVDLAELAKNIQYF. The CDR3 coding sequence is TGTGCCAGCAGTGTGGACCTAGCCGAACTAGCCAAAAACATTCAGTACTTC.

The chain has TRBV27 and TRBJ2-7, with D perhaps matching TRBD1 (5 bases). V lost 4 bases and J lost 1, with 11 bases in between. The CDR3 contains 14 residues. The germline V gene encodes CDR1 MNHEY and CDR2 SMNVEV (reference sequence). CDR3 sequence: CASSSPTVSYEQYF. The CDR3 DNA sequence: TGTGCCAGCAGTTCCCCGACAGTTTCCTACGAGCAGTACTTC.

This clone appeared a single time. The rearrangement joins TRBV5-4 to TRBJ2-2; 9 bases are a match to TRBD2. The CDR3 extends over 18 amino acids. Germline CDR1 is SGHNT and CDR2 is YYREEE (reference sequence). V was clipped by 1 base and J by 0 bases; unmatched bases: 7. The CDR3 nucleotides are TGTGCCAGCAGCTTGAGGCTAGCGGGGCTCGCGAACACCGGGGAGCTGTTTTTT. It is translated as CASSLRLAGLANTGELFF.

This clone was picked up one time. CDR3 sequence reads: CAFQRFGTYEQYF. CDR3 coding DNA: TGTGCCTTCCAACGCTTCGGGACCTACGAGCAGTACTTC. This chain connects TRBV30 to TRBJ2-7; a weak D match, TRBD2 (5 bases). The CDR3 sequence is 13 residues long. Germline V gene lookup returns CDR1 GTSNPN and CDR2 SVGIG (reference sequence). Trimming shortened V by 7 bases and J by 2 bases, and 15 bases separated the two germline ends.

This chain links TRBV20-1 with TRBJ2-1, with 7 bases lining up with TRBD1. The CDR3 runs to 11 residues. J lost 10 bases, V lost 5 bases, and 5 bases had no gene match. The germline gives CDR1 DFQATT, CDR2 SNEGSKA (reference sequence). The CDR3 region has the DNA TGCAGTGCTTATCCGGGACAGGAGCAGTTCTTC. Translated, it gives CSAYPGQEQFF.

The genes are TRBV15 and TRBJ2-7; TRBD1 matches 8 bases. Germline lookup yields CDR1 LNHNV and CDR2 YYDKDF (reference sequence). This CDR3 region has 13 residues. V was pared by 5 bases and J by 4 bases, with 4 bases of the junction left unmatched. CDR3 DNA: TGTGCCACCAGCCAGGGGGCCTTATACGAGCAGTACTTC. Translated: CATSQGALYEQYF.

The V gene is TRBV4-1, the J gene TRBJ2-5, with no clear D. Germline CDR1 MGHRA, CDR2 YSYEKL. Trimming cost V 0 bases and J 3 bases, with 11 bases left between them. The CDR3 is 15 residues long. Here the CDR3 DNA reads TGCGCCAGCAGCCAAGATGCCTACCCAAAAGAGACCCAGTACTTC. This sequence encodes CASSQDAYPKETQYF.

This clone was observed a single time. J is TRBJ2-2 and V is TRBV6-5; D may be TRBD2 (5 bases). In germline, CDR1 is MNHEY, CDR2 SVGAGI. This CDR3 comprises 14 residues. V lost 4 bases, J lost 4 bases, and 10 bases lay in between. In DNA, the CDR3 is TGTGCCAGCAGTTTAGGACGGGGCACCGGGGAGCTGTTTTTT. Residues: CASSLGRGTGELFF.

The chain is built from TRBV28 and TRBJ2-7, with D perhaps TRBD1 (5 bases). Germline CDR1 is MDHEN and CDR2 is SYDVKM. Trimming removed 5 bases from V and 1 base from J, with 15 bases in between. The CDR3 is made up of 15 amino acids. The DNA of the CDR3 is TGTGCCAGCAGTGGGGCCAAATCCCAATCCTACGAGCAGTACTTC. Encoded protein: CASSGAKSQSYEQYF.

The chain couples TRBV11-3 to TRBJ2-2; D perhaps matches TRBD2 (5 bases). The CDR3 length is 15 residues. Trimming cost V 5 bases and J 1 base, with 11 bases left between them. CDR1 is SGHNT and CDR2 is YENEEA in the germline V gene. The CDR3 sequence is CASSRGLMNTGELFF. CDR3 nucleotide sequence: TGTGCCAGCAGCCGCGGACTTATGAACACCGGGGAGCTGTTTTTT.

The V and J genes are TRBV28 and TRBJ2-7; D remains unclear. Deletions cut 6 bases from V and 0 bases from J, with 9 bases between. Looked up from germline, CDR1 is MDHEN and CDR2 is SYDVKM. CDR3 size: 13 residues. The CDR3 here is CASRPPGSYEQYF. The CDR3 DNA follows: TGTGCCAGCAGACCGCCCGGCTCCTACGAGCAGTACTTC.

The chain recombines TRBV28 with TRBJ1-2, with 7 positions matching TRBD1. V lost 7 bases and J lost 0; bases outside the gene matches: 8. The CDR3 sequence is 15 residues long. Germline assignment: CDR1 MDHEN and CDR2 SYDVKM. CDR3 sequence reads: CASTPPDRPNYGYTF. CDR3 coding DNA: TGTGCCAGCACCCCCCCGGACAGGCCTAACTATGGCTACACCTTC.

The genes are TRBV5-1 and TRBJ1-2; unclear D gene. The CDR3 runs to 14 residues. V lost 0 bases to trimming and J lost 4 bases, with 10 bases between them. CDR1 and CDR2 (germline): SGHRS, YFSETQ. The CDR3: CASSLAAQIYGYTF. CDR3 nucleotides: TGCGCCAGCAGCTTGGCCGCTCAGATCTATGGCTACACCTTC.